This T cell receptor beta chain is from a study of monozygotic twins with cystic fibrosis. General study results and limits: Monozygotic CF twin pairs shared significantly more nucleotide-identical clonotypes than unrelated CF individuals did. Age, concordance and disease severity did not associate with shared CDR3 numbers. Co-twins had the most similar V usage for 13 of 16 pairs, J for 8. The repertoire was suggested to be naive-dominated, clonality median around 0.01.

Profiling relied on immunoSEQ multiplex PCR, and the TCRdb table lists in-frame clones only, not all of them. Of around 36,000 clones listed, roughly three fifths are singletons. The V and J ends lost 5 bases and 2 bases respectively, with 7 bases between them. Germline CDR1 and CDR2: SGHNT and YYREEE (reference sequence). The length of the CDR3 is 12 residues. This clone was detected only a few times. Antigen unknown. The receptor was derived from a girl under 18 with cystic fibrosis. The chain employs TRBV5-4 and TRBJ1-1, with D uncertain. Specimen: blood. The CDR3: CASRSINTEAFF. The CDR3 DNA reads TGTGCCAGCAGGTCGATTAACACTGAAGCTTTCTTT.